This T cell receptor beta chain was observed in a study of blood T cell repertoires in COVID-19. Overall study context: Among Cohort 3 donors, those recovered had two negative PCRs, clearance, or symptom resolution.

Sequencing used immunoSEQ multiplex PCR; TCRdb keeps in-frame clones, though not all of them. In the table there are hundreds of thousands of clones, roughly 90% of which are singletons. This clone was counted a single time. This sample includes further DNA sequences coding for the same CDR3. Participants had their cohort set by participant-reported clinical history. The germline gives CDR1 MDHEN, CDR2 SYDVKM. V was trimmed by 6 bases and J by 2 bases, leaving 4 bases between them. The CDR3 contains 11 residues. The specimen sequenced was PBMCs or T cells enriched from blood (not recorded which). This chain connects TRBV28 to TRBJ2-5; D remains unclear. The source of this sequence is a woman aged 50 to 65 in a cohort exposed to, infected with or recovered from COVID-19 (not recorded which). CDR3 coding DNA: TGTGCCAGCAGATCTCAAGAGACCCAGTACTTC. The encoded protein is CASRSQETQYF.